This T cell receptor (beta chain) was identified during a study of blood T cell repertoires in COVID-19. Study overall: Donors in the United States, Italy and Spain gave samples during acute or convalescent COVID-19. PBMCs, B-cell-depleted T cells, or T cells were the source of the cDNA or gDNA that made up the material.

Germline loops: CDR1 SGHTA, CDR2 FQGNSA. The CDR3 extends over 14 amino acids. The V gene lost 1 base and the J gene lost 4 bases, with 10 bases spanning the gap. Original processing methods: Reference gene primer amplification yielded estimated nucleated cell counts. Profiled with immunoSEQ multiplex PCR; TCRdb holds only in-frame clones, not every one. The V and J calls and clone size are taken from that table; D and trimming were inferred from the DNA. The profile shows roughly 85,000 clones, roughly 89% of them singletons. The rearrangement joins TRBV7-2 to TRBJ2-5; weak D call: TRBD2 (6 bases). The clonotype comes from a man in his forties or fifties with active or convalescent COVID-19. The sequenced sample was peripheral blood. CDR3 sequence (DNA): TGTGCCAGCAGCTTAGTGGAGGGCAGAGAGACCCAGTACTTC. It specifies CASSLVEGRETQYF.